One sample yielded the 24 T cell receptor beta chains listed below, sequenced in a study of human T cells and chemical hapten exposure. As to time point: pre-sensitization, week 0. Noted treatment: therapeutic diphenylcyclopropenone sensitization with weekly scalp DPC. TCRdb re-derived calls from the RACE reads in MiXCR, one entry per CDR3 protein. Among 300,000 to 450,000 distinct CDR3 sequences listed, about 5% were seen once. Sequences were derived from whole blood, sampled in connection with sensitization to the hapten diphenylcyclopropenone (DPC). These TCRs come from a woman younger than 35 with alopecia areata. Some clones in this sample may be carry-over from other donors' samples.

This clonotype was counted many times. The genes are TRBV28 and TRBJ2-7, with TRBD1 matching over 7 bases. The CDR3 has 15 amino acids. Per the germline V gene, CDR1 is MDHEN and CDR2 is SYDVKM. V lost 5 bases and J lost 6; bases outside the gene matches: 13. The CDR3 DNA reads TGTGCCAGCAGTACTGGGGACAGAAGAGGAGGCGAGCAGTACTTC. Its translation is CASSTGDRRGGEQYF.

This clonotype has just a few counts. The chain couples TRBV14 to TRBJ2-5, with D unresolved. CDR3 length equals 13 residues. V gave up 4 bases and J gave up 4 bases, with 10 bases separating them. Germline values: CDR1 SGHDN, CDR2 FVKESK. Written as DNA, the CDR3 is TGTGCCAGCAGCCGACCAGGTCCAGAGACCCAGTACTTC. This translates into CASSRPGPETQYF.

This clonotype was seen a handful of times. The chain carries TRBV12-3 or TRBV12-4 and TRBJ1-2, with a tentative D call TRBD1 (6 bases). The CDR3 is 15 residues long. V was pared by 7 bases and J by 0 bases, with 15 bases between. CDR3 region: CASTPGTLANYGYTF. In DNA, the CDR3 is TGTGCCAGCACCCCGGGGACATTAGCTAACTATGGCTACACCTTC.

This clonotype was recorded many times. This chain joins TRBV9 and TRBJ2-2; D uncertain. CDR3 size: 16 residues. Deletions cut 3 bases from V and 0 bases from J, with 12 bases between. Germline CDR1 reads SGDLS; CDR2 reads YYNGEE. CDR3 loop: CASSEETDPNTGELFF. In DNA, the CDR3 is TGTGCCAGCAGCGAGGAGACGGACCCGAACACCGGGGAGCTGTTTTTT.

Ten or more counts support this clonotype. This chain's CDR3 is CASSLGTASQETQYF. For the CDR3, the DNA is TGCGCCAGCAGCTTGGGGACAGCTAGCCAAGAGACCCAGTACTTC. This chain connects TRBV5-1 to TRBJ2-5; D perhaps matches TRBD1 (6 bases). V lost 0 bases to trimming and J lost 1 base, with 10 bases between them. The CDR3 totals 15 residues. The germline V gene has CDR1 SGHRS and CDR2 YFSETQ.

With regard to this clonotype: The conserved closing phenylalanine or tryptophan is absent in this CDR3, likely reflecting a read error. The chain links TRBV9 to TRBJ2-1; unclear D gene. This CDR3 comprises 12 residues. V lost 0 bases, J lost 9 bases, and 7 bases lay in between. CDR1 and CDR2 (germline): SGDLS, YYNGEE. CDR3 in amino acids: CASSVDRGEQFI. CDR3 nucleotide sequence: TGTGCCAGCAGCGTAGACAGAGGTGAGCAGTTCATC.

This clonotype was seen a few times. This rearrangement joins TRBV2 to TRBJ1-6; the match to TRBD1 covers 7 bases. This CDR3 region has 13 residues. Germline assignment: CDR1 SNHLY and CDR2 FYNNEI. Trimming at V came to 11 bases and at J to 14 bases, leaving 15 bases not matched to a gene. The CDR3 nucleotides are TGTGCCTCCCAGGGAGACAGGGCCGCCACCCTCCACTTT. As protein: CASQGDRAATLHF.

This clonotype was detected many times. V gene TRBV11-1 combines with J gene TRBJ2-7, with D tentatively TRBD2 (5 bases). Germline CDR1 and CDR2: SGHAT and FQDESV (reference sequence). Trimming cost V 4 bases and J 9 bases, with 10 bases left between them. This CDR3 is built from 11 residues. The CDR3 region is CASSSTTLQYF. The CDR3 DNA reads as TGTGCCAGCAGCTCGACTACTTTGCAGTACTTC.

The CDR3 sequence is CASSQDPKANYGYTF. In nucleotides, the CDR3 is TGTGCCAGCAGCCAAGACCCTAAAGCTAACTATGGCTACACCTTC. This sequence joins TRBV3-1 and TRBJ1-2; no clear D. Germline CDR1 and CDR2: LGHDT and YNNKEL (reference sequence). The CDR3 sequence is 15 residues long. Deletions cut 0 bases from V and 0 bases from J, with 8 bases between. Full variable domain (missing parts from reference TRBV3-1 and TRBJ1-2): DTAVSQTPKYLVTQMGNDKSIKCEQNLGHDTMYWYKQDSKKFLKIMFSYNNKELIINETVPNRFSPKSPDKAHLNLHINSLELGDSAVYFCASSQDPKANYGYTFGSGTRLTVV.

Remarks on this clonotype: This may stem from a read error, because a much larger clone lies one nucleotide away. The chain is built from TRBV4-3 and TRBJ2-6; D unclear. V lost 4 bases and J 3 bases, leaving 13 bases between the germline ends. CDR3 length: 16 residues. Germline CDR1 is LGHNA and CDR2 is YSLEER. Written as DNA, the CDR3 is TGCGCCAGCAGCCGAGATATGGCTATTGGGGCCAACGTCCTGACTTTC. Residues: CASSRDMAIGANVLTF.

The V call is TRBV4-3, the J call TRBJ1-4; D might be TRBD1 (6 bases). CDR3 length: 16 residues. V was clipped by 4 bases and J by 0 bases, with 12 bases between them. CDR1 is LGHNA, CDR2 YSLEER, per germline. The CDR3: CASSRGGKATNEKLFF. The DNA of the CDR3 is TGCGCCAGCAGCCGCGGGGGCAAGGCAACTAATGAAAAACTGTTTTTT.

This clonotype is labeled medium-sized (0.01 to 0.1%). J is TRBJ1-2 and V is TRBV4-3; no clear D gene. Germline assignment: CDR1 LGHNA and CDR2 YSLEER. V was cut by 1 base and J by 10 bases, with 13 bases left in between. This CDR3 region has 13 residues. The CDR3 DNA reads TGCGCCAGCAGCCAAGTGGGAGGTTTCGACTACACCTTC. Its protein is CASSQVGGFDYTF.

This clonotype has at least ten counts. The CDR3 sequence: CASRSRPTAGPGANVLTF. CDR3 DNA: TGCGCCAGCAGGTCTAGGCCCACAGCGGGGCCTGGGGCCAACGTCCTGACTTTC. The chain combines TRBV5-1 with TRBJ2-6; TRBD2 aligns across 7 bases. The CDR3 spans 18 residues. CDR1 is SGHRS and CDR2 is YFSETQ in the germline V gene. With 5 bases clipped from V and 2 bases from J, the junction kept 13 bases outside the gene matches.

This clonotype was observed a handful of times. J is TRBJ2-2 and V is TRBV2, with no clear D. The CDR3 spans 12 residues. Germline loops: CDR1 SNHLY, CDR2 FYNNEI. V lost 3 bases and J 3 bases, leaving 2 bases between the germline ends. This CDR3 reads CASSDDTGELFF. The CDR3 DNA sequence: TGTGCCAGCAGTGATGACACCGGGGAGCTGTTTTTT.

This clonotype has ten or more counts. The V and J genes are TRBV6-1 and TRBJ1-1; D not resolved. The V end was cut by 7 bases, the J end by 1 base, with 10 bases between. This CDR3 has 13 amino acids. In germline, CDR1 is MNHNS, CDR2 SASEGT. This CDR3 is CASKVLWNTEAFF. DNA for the CDR3: TGTGCCAGCAAAGTCCTGTGGAACACTGAAGCTTTCTTT.

This clonotype was seen only a few times. The V gene is TRBV2, the J gene TRBJ2-7; 7 nucleotides match TRBD1. Germline V gives CDR1 SNHLY, CDR2 FYNNEI. CDR3 size: 13 residues. The CDR3 sequence: CAFGSGGIDEQYF. In DNA, the CDR3 is TGTGCTTTTGGGTCAGGGGGTATAGACGAGCAGTACTTC.

In this sample, this clonotype turned up a few times. V is TRBV7-6 and J is TRBJ2-3; 9 bases map to TRBD2. The germline CDR1 and CDR2 sequences are SGHVS and FNYEAQ. CDR3 length: 16 amino acids. J was trimmed by 5 bases and V by 5 bases; bases with no gene match: 11. CDR3 sequence (DNA): TGTGCCAGCAGCCTTCTTAGCGGGGGAAAATTAGATACGCAGTATTTT. Translating gives CASSLLSGGKLDTQYF. The full variable domain, with the rest looked up from reference TRBV7-6 and TRBJ2-3, is GAGVSQSPRYKVTKRGQDVALRCDPISGHVSLYWYRQALGQGPEFLTYFNYEAQQDKSGLPNDRFSAERPEGSISTLTIQRTEQRDSAMYRCASSLLSGGKLDTQYFGPGTRLTVL.

This clonotype was detected a few times. This sequence joins TRBV10-3 and TRBJ2-3; D gene uncertain. Germline-derived CDR1 and CDR2 are ENHRY and SYGVKD. The CDR3 is made up of 11 amino acids. The germline V and J ends were trimmed by 6 bases and 6 bases, with 7 bases remaining between them. The CDR3 DNA follows: TGTGCCATCAGAGTCTCCGATACGCAGTATTTT. Amino acids: CAIRVSDTQYF.

This clonotype was counted many times. The J gene is TRBJ2-3, the V gene TRBV6-5, with D maybe TRBD1 (6 bases). Trimming took off 11 bases at V and 3 bases at J, with 21 bases between the two ends. In germline, CDR1 is MNHEY, CDR2 SVGAGI. The CDR3 is made up of 15 amino acids. DNA for the CDR3: TGTGCCGCCGCTGAGGGGGTTAGAGTAACAGATACGCAGTATTTT. Residues: CAAAEGVRVTDTQYF.

This clonotype was detected many times. The chain uses TRBV6-4 and TRBJ1-1, with 9 bases aligning to TRBD1. Trimming cost V 6 bases and J 7 bases; bases outside gene matches: 9. Per germline, CDR1 MRHNA and CDR2 SNTAGT. The CDR3 is made up of 14 amino acids. The CDR3 region is CASSGGQGTDEAFF. The DNA of the CDR3 is TGTGCCAGCAGCGGGGGACAGGGAACAGATGAAGCTTTCTTT.

The chain links TRBV24-1 to TRBJ1-2; D uncertain. Trimming left V 9 bases short and J 1 base short, with 11 bases between. The length of the CDR3 is 13 residues. Looked up from germline, CDR1 is KGHDR and CDR2 is SFDVKD. The CDR3 coding sequence is TGTGCCACCGTTACAGATTTTAACTATGGCTACACCTTC. Translated, it gives CATVTDFNYGYTF.

This clonotype appeared many times. V gene TRBV28 combines with J gene TRBJ1-5; the match to TRBD1 covers 7 bases. Germline assignment: CDR1 MDHEN and CDR2 SYDVKM. This CDR3 spans 17 amino acids. V gave up 7 bases and J gave up 2 bases; unmatched junction bases: 14. This CDR3 is CASNPDRRIKGNQPQHF. The DNA of the CDR3 is TGTGCCAGCAATCCGGACAGGCGGATTAAGGGCAATCAGCCCCAGCATTTT.

This clonotype has at least ten counts. Written as DNA, the CDR3 is TGCAGCGTTGGACAGGGGGCGCGTGGAAACACCATATATTTT. It codes for CSVGQGARGNTIYF. The rearrangement uses TRBV29-1 and TRBJ1-3, with 10 bases aligning to TRBD1. Per the germline V gene, CDR1 is SQVTM and CDR2 is ANQGSEA. The CDR3 covers 14 residues. With V trimmed by 4 bases and J by 3 bases, 3 bases remained unmatched.

There are many counts of this clonotype. The chain combines TRBV6-5 with TRBJ2-7; 11 positions agree with TRBD1. The CDR3 length is 15 residues. J lost 4 bases, V lost 0 bases, and 2 bases had no gene match. Germline V CDR1 and CDR2: MNHEY, SVGAGI. The CDR3 loop is CASSYSRDRGYEQYF. CDR3 in DNA: TGTGCCAGCAGTTACTCGAGGGACAGGGGGTACGAGCAGTACTTC.